The sequence of this T cell receptor beta chain was determined in a study of control samples from healthy donors and cancer patients. The data were produced by immunoSEQ multiplex PCR, yet TCRdb's version contains in-frame clones alone and is incomplete. In the table there are 250,000 to 300,000 clones, roughly four fifths of which are singletons. The V gene end was trimmed by 4 bases and the J gene end by 3 bases; junction bases not matched to a gene: 3. Per the germline V gene, CDR1 is LGHDT and CDR2 is YNNKEL (reference sequence). The CDR3 runs to 13 residues. This receptor was taken from a woman in her sixties or seventies with lung cancer. Sequenced: PBMCs. The chain is built from TRBV3-1 (or the pseudogene TRBV3-2) and TRBJ2-7; 7 nucleotides align to TRBD2. The CDR3 DNA follows: TGTGCCAGCAGCCCCGGACTAGGCTACGAGCAGTACTTC. Translated: CASSPGLGYEQYF.